These 21 T cell receptor beta chains originate from one sample sequenced in a study of siplizumab effects on memory and regulatory T cells. Profiled with immunoSEQ multiplex PCR; TCRdb holds only in-frame clones, not every one. The sample includes about 110,000 clones, more than 85% of them seen just once. Sequenced material: CD4+ T cells sorted from blood. All receptors derive from a human donor in good health.

A single count supports this clone. V usage is TRBV9 and J usage is TRBJ2-7; weak D call: TRBD1 (7 bases). Deletions cut 2 bases from V and 3 bases from J, with 12 bases between. CDR3 size: 14 residues. Germline CDR1 and CDR2: SGDLS and YYNGEE. The CDR3 reads CASSVDRDFYEQYF. In DNA form, the CDR3 reads TGTGCCAGCAGCGTCGACAGGGACTTCTACGAGCAGTACTTC.

The rearrangement links TRBV5-1 to TRBJ2-5; D is possibly TRBD2 (6 bases). V lost 4 bases to trimming and J lost 4 bases, with 14 bases between them. CDR1 is SGHRS, CDR2 YFSETQ, per germline. CDR3 length: 14 amino acids. Written as DNA, the CDR3 is TGCGCCAGCAGCCTCGGTCCCGGGGGAGAGACCCAGTACTTC. It specifies CASSLGPGGETQYF.

This rearrangement joins TRBV7-9 to TRBJ1-2; D is perhaps TRBD1 (5 bases). This CDR3 has 13 amino acids. CDR1 is SEHNR, CDR2 FQNEAQ, per germline (reference sequence). V was clipped by 5 bases and J by 10 bases, with 17 bases between them. The CDR3 DNA follows: TGTGCCAGCAGCGTCTCAGGACAACGCTTCTACACCTTC. It is translated as CASSVSGQRFYTF.

The rearrangement uses TRBV29-1 and TRBJ2-5, with TRBD1 matching 8 bases. This CDR3 is 13 amino acids long. In germline, CDR1 is SQVTM, CDR2 ANQGSEA. V gave up 6 bases and J gave up 1 base; unmatched junction bases: 4. CDR3 residues: CSVGTGPQETQYF. CDR3 nucleotide sequence: TGCAGCGTCGGGACAGGCCCCCAAGAGACCCAGTACTTC.

This chain connects TRBV30 to TRBJ1-1; 7 nucleotides match TRBD1. This CDR3 region has 14 residues. J was trimmed by 4 bases and V by 0 bases; bases with no gene match: 5. The V gene's germline CDR1 is GTSNPN and CDR2 SVGIG (reference sequence). In DNA, the CDR3 is TGTGCCTGGAGTGTGAACAGGGGTGGCACTGAAGCTTTCTTT. Protein product: CAWSVNRGGTEAFF. Variable domain in full (rest from reference TRBV30 and TRBJ1-1): SQTIHQWPATLVQPVGSPLSLECTVEGTSNPNLYWYRQAAGRGLQLLFYSVGIGQISSEVPQNLSASRPQDRQFILSSKKLLLSDSGFYLCAWSVNRGGTEAFFGQGTRLTVV.

V is TRBV18 and J is TRBJ2-7, with D hard to call. The CDR3 has 14 residues. Looked up from germline, CDR1 is KGHSH and CDR2 is LQKENI. The V and J ends lost 4 bases and 0 bases respectively, with 10 bases between them. The CDR3 here is CASSQATSSYEQYF. The CDR3 nucleotides are TGTGCCAGCTCACAGGCGACGAGCTCCTACGAGCAGTACTTC.

The chain carries TRBV10-3 and TRBJ1-5; TRBD1 agrees at 12 bases. Trimming cost V 2 bases and J 1 base; bases outside gene matches: 12. The CDR3 has 20 amino acids. Germline-derived CDR1 and CDR2 are ENHRY and SYGVKD. The CDR3 here is CAISEVWDRGRGGSNQPQHF. DNA of the CDR3: TGTGCCATCAGTGAGGTTTGGGACAGGGGGCGAGGAGGGAGCAATCAGCCCCAGCATTTT.

The chain couples TRBV7-2 to TRBJ1-5; 7 bases are a match to TRBD1. V shed 3 bases and J 2 bases; nucleotides not matched to a gene: 1. From germline, CDR1 is SGHTA and CDR2 FQGNSA. The CDR3 totals 14 residues. Here the CDR3 DNA reads TGTGCCAGCAGCTTCGACAGGGGCAATCAGCCCCAGCATTTT. Translated, it gives CASSFDRGNQPQHF. The variable domain in full, completed from reference TRBV7-2 and TRBJ1-5, reads GAGVSQSPSNKVTEKGKDVELRCDPISGHTALYWYRQSLGQGLEFLIYFQGNSAPDKSGLPSDRFSAERTGGSVSTLTIQRTQQEDSAVYLCASSFDRGNQPQHFGDGTRLSIL.

CDR3 coding DNA: TGTGCCAGCAGTGGAACAGGGCTCACGGACAATCAGCCCCAGCATTTT. It is translated as CASSGTGLTDNQPQHF. The chain joins TRBV6-1 to TRBJ1-5; D is perhaps TRBD1 (6 bases). The CDR3 covers 16 residues. V gave up 4 bases and J gave up 3 bases, with 16 bases separating them. Germline assignment: CDR1 MNHNS and CDR2 SASEGT.

V usage is TRBV20-1 and J usage is TRBJ2-3; no clear D gene. V lost 6 bases and J lost 2, with 6 bases in between. This CDR3 is built from 11 residues. In germline, CDR1 is DFQATT, CDR2 SNEGSKA (reference sequence). The CDR3, as DNA: TGCAGTGCCCTTATCACAGATACGCAGTATTTT. Translated, it gives CSALITDTQYF.

The chain uses TRBV5-4 and TRBJ2-5; TRBD2 matches 15 bases. V lost 4 bases and J lost 3; bases outside the gene matches: 7. The CDR3 is 17 amino acids. Germline V gene data show CDR1 as SGHNT and CDR2 as YYREEE (reference sequence). The CDR3 reads CASSPGLAGGPEETQYF. CDR3 sequence (DNA): TGTGCCAGCAGCCCCGGACTAGCGGGGGGGCCGGAAGAGACCCAGTACTTC.

The chain joins TRBV7-8 to TRBJ2-7, with a possible D match to TRBD2 (6 bases). Germline V gene lookup returns CDR1 SGHVS and CDR2 FQNEAQ. V was cut by 5 bases and J by 2 bases, with 16 bases left in between. The CDR3 spans 15 residues. In nucleotides, the CDR3 is TGTGCCAGCAGCGCGAGAGGGTGGGAGGCCTACGAGCAGTACTTC. This translates into CASSARGWEAYEQYF.

This sequence joins TRBV11-2 and TRBJ2-5, with D possibly matching TRBD2 (6 bases). Germline V gene lookup returns CDR1 SGHAT and CDR2 FQNNGV. CDR3 length: 14 residues. Trimming stripped 8 bases from V and 5 bases from J, with 18 bases between. DNA for the CDR3: TGTGCCAGCTCCGGAGGGGCTAGCCGGGAGACCCAGTACTTC. Its translation: CASSGGASRETQYF.

The table lists this clone with a count of one. The rearrangement joins TRBV7-2 to TRBJ1-1, with TRBD1 matching over 7 bases. The V gene end was trimmed by 4 bases and the J gene end by 3 bases; junction bases not matched to a gene: 2. CDR3 size: 13 residues. Germline values: CDR1 SGHTA, CDR2 FQGNSA. The CDR3 nucleotides read TGTGCCAGCAGCTACGACAGGGACACTGAAGCTTTCTTT. This translates into CASSYDRDTEAFF.

The rearrangement links TRBV28 to TRBJ2-2; 7 nucleotides line up with TRBD1. The CDR3 has 15 amino acids. V gave up 4 bases and J gave up 1 base; unmatched junction bases: 3. The germline CDR1 and CDR2 sequences are MDHEN and SYDVKM. CDR3 region: CASSSGQRNTGELFF. The CDR3 region has the DNA TGTGCCAGCAGTTCGGGACAGAGGAACACCGGGGAGCTGTTTTTT. Combining the CDR3 with reference TRBV28 and TRBJ2-2 gives the whole variable domain DVKVTQSSRYLVKRTGEKVFLECVQDMDHENMFWYRQDPGLGLRLIYFSYDVKMKEKGDIPEGYSVSREKKERFSLILESASTNQTSMYLCASSSGQRNTGELFFGEGSRLTVL.

V and J are TRBV6-1 and TRBJ2-5; TRBD2 might be the D (5 bases). The CDR3 runs to 14 residues. Trimming took 0 bases from V and 5 from J, leaving 10 bases between them. The germline gives CDR1 MNHNS, CDR2 SASEGT. The CDR3 nucleotides are TGTGCCAGCAGTGAAGCGTTTGGCGGGGAGACCCAGTACTTC. Encoded protein: CASSEAFGGETQYF.

The J gene is TRBJ2-2, the V gene TRBV7-9; 8 bases line up with TRBD1. The germline gives CDR1 SEHNR, CDR2 FQNEAQ (reference sequence). After removal of 6 bases from V and 1 base from J, the junction contained 7 bases not matched to a gene. This CDR3 has 16 amino acids. The CDR3 coding sequence is TGTGCCAGCAGGCAGGGGGCGATGGGGAACACCGGGGAGCTGTTTTTT. Translating it yields CASRQGAMGNTGELFF.

The chain carries TRBV19 and TRBJ2-7; 7 bases agree with TRBD1. The CDR3 extends over 16 amino acids. Trimming cost V 3 bases and J 2 bases; bases outside gene matches: 10. Germline-derived CDR1 and CDR2 are LNHDA and SQIVND (reference sequence). CDR3 bases: TGTGCCAGTAGTATCGCCGCAGGGGGAAAACCCTACGAGCAGTACTTC. It translates to CASSIAAGGKPYEQYF.

This chain uses TRBV10-2 with TRBJ1-5, with no clear D. Trimming shortened V by 3 bases and J by 7 bases, and 13 bases separated the two germline ends. Germline CDR1 reads WSHSY; CDR2 reads SAAADI. CDR3 length: 14 amino acids. CDR3 DNA sequence: TGCGCCAGCAGTGAAACGCCCACATGGCAGCCCCAGCATTTT. Its protein is CASSETPTWQPQHF.

The rearrangement joins TRBV5-4 to TRBJ1-1; D might be TRBD1 (6 bases). The CDR3 consists of 15 residues. CDR1 SGHNT and CDR2 YYREEE come from the germline V gene (reference sequence). Trimming pared 0 bases from V and 5 bases from J, leaving 14 bases between. The CDR3 DNA reads TGTGCCAGCAGCTTGGCTAGTAGCAGGGGAACTGAAGCTTTCTTT. It encodes CASSLASSRGTEAFF.

V gene TRBV30 combines with J gene TRBJ1-2, with a possible D match to TRBD1 (5 bases). V lost 3 bases and J lost 4, with 12 bases in between. The CDR3 spans 13 residues. Germline V lookup: CDR1 GTSNPN, CDR2 SVGIG (reference sequence). Here the CDR3 reads CAWRMDTSYGYTF. The CDR3 coding sequence is TGTGCCTGGAGGATGGACACCTCCTATGGCTACACCTTC.